The rows below give T cell receptor beta chains drawn from one sample of a study of blood T cells in healthy people across ages. MiXCR, applied by TCRdb to the 5' RACE reads, yields one record per CDR3 protein. This sample has about 650,000 distinct CDR3 sequences; roughly 32% occur once, and the top ten carry roughly 14%. Material: blood. The receptors were sampled from a woman older than 75 in good health. Both conserved end residues are trimmed from each CDR3. D genes are given only for firm matches. Only part of the rows carry a size: once, few, many, or a class if the clone is expanded.

j_gene: TRBJ1-1; abundance: .; d_gene: .; v_gene: TRBV6-2/TRBV6-3; CDR3aa: ASSYPGRGDTEAF
j_gene: TRBJ2-7; abundance: few; d_gene: .; v_gene: TRBV28; CDR3aa: ASSLTYRASEQY
j_gene: TRBJ2-5; abundance: many; d_gene: TRBD1; v_gene: TRBV7-2; CDR3aa: ASSLSRFPGQGSRETQY
j_gene: TRBJ2-5; abundance: .; d_gene: TRBD2; v_gene: TRBV5-1; CDR3aa: ASSPGLAGAGQETQY
j_gene: TRBJ2-1; abundance: .; d_gene: .; v_gene: TRBV20-1; CDR3aa: SARSGGIDEQF
j_gene: TRBJ2-1; abundance: many; d_gene: TRBD2; v_gene: TRBV28; CDR3aa: ASTGGAFEQF
j_gene: TRBJ1-4; abundance: many; d_gene: TRBD1; v_gene: TRBV6-5; CDR3aa: ASSYSRQGGKEKLF
j_gene: TRBJ1-1; abundance: few; d_gene: .; v_gene: TRBV6-2/TRBV6-3; CDR3aa: ATSWEGSTYTEAF
j_gene: TRBJ1-1; abundance: .; d_gene: TRBD1; v_gene: TRBV20-1; CDR3aa: RGVADRNAEAF
j_gene: TRBJ2-3; abundance: many; d_gene: .; v_gene: TRBV7-9; CDR3aa: ASSLEIQRGTDTQY
j_gene: TRBJ1-4; abundance: many; d_gene: TRBD1; v_gene: TRBV5-1; CDR3aa: ASSSSQGMNEKLF
j_gene: TRBJ2-3; abundance: many; d_gene: TRBD2; v_gene: TRBV28; CDR3aa: ASSLRRPSGGTDTQY
j_gene: TRBJ2-1; abundance: .; d_gene: .; v_gene: TRBV6-5; CDR3aa: ASSPSRGEQF
j_gene: TRBJ1-4; abundance: .; d_gene: TRBD1; v_gene: TRBV20-1; CDR3aa: SAWGQGTTNEKLF
j_gene: TRBJ2-3; abundance: .; d_gene: .; v_gene: TRBV5-1; CDR3aa: ASSSRDSGPDTQY
j_gene: TRBJ2-1; abundance: many; d_gene: .; v_gene: TRBV20-1; CDR3aa: SAREKAGWDEQF
j_gene: TRBJ1-1; abundance: few; d_gene: .; v_gene: TRBV20-1; CDR3aa: SAREVPTEAF
j_gene: TRBJ1-2; abundance: many; d_gene: .; v_gene: TRBV16; CDR3aa: ASSQTQNYGYT
j_gene: TRBJ2-2; abundance: .; d_gene: .; v_gene: TRBV6-4; CDR3aa: ASSDGNTGELF
j_gene: .; abundance: .; d_gene: TRBD2; v_gene: TRBV20-1; CDR3aa: SGEPGLAGTYEQY
j_gene: TRBJ2-5; abundance: many; d_gene: .; v_gene: TRBV11-2; CDR3aa: ASSWVAGDGETQY
j_gene: TRBJ2-7; abundance: many; d_gene: TRBD2; v_gene: TRBV7-3; CDR3aa: ASSLLAGGPVQY
j_gene: TRBJ1-6; abundance: many; d_gene: .; v_gene: TRBV7-2; CDR3aa: ASSTGYSPLH
j_gene: TRBJ2-1; abundance: .; d_gene: TRBD1; v_gene: TRBV20-1; CDR3aa: SARGTPGTGAYNEQF
j_gene: TRBJ2-6; abundance: many; d_gene: .; v_gene: TRBV2; CDR3aa: ASKAASSGANVLT
j_gene: TRBJ1-5; abundance: .; d_gene: TRBD1; v_gene: TRBV29-1; CDR3aa: SVRTGGTNQPQH
j_gene: TRBJ1-1; abundance: .; d_gene: TRBD1; v_gene: TRBV6-6; CDR3aa: ASGGQGGAEAF
j_gene: TRBJ2-7; abundance: many; d_gene: .; v_gene: TRBV6-5; CDR3aa: ASSTSNEQY
j_gene: TRBJ1-2; abundance: many; d_gene: .; v_gene: TRBV20-1; CDR3aa: SASALGGYT
j_gene: TRBJ2-5; abundance: .; d_gene: .; v_gene: TRBV29-1; CDR3aa: SHEAGRETQY
j_gene: .; abundance: few; d_gene: TRBD1; v_gene: TRBV7-7; CDR3aa: AGSPRTGRVETQY
j_gene: TRBJ1-2; abundance: few; d_gene: TRBD1; v_gene: TRBV5-6; CDR3aa: ASSVDRQNYGYT
j_gene: TRBJ1-3; abundance: .; d_gene: .; v_gene: TRBV6-2/TRBV6-3; CDR3aa: ASSYRYSPSGNTIY
j_gene: TRBJ1-2; abundance: .; d_gene: TRBD1; v_gene: TRBV7-9; CDR3aa: AGSLASGGLHGYT
j_gene: TRBJ1-2; abundance: few; d_gene: .; v_gene: TRBV20-1; CDR3aa: RAGGRNGYT
j_gene: TRBJ2-1; abundance: .; d_gene: .; v_gene: TRBV5-1; CDR3aa: ASSLKEGNEQF
j_gene: TRBJ1-6; abundance: .; d_gene: TRBD1; v_gene: TRBV5-1; CDR3aa: ASSFTGEENSPLH
j_gene: TRBJ1-1; abundance: .; d_gene: .; v_gene: TRBV7-9; CDR3aa: ASSPLKRNTEAF
j_gene: TRBJ1-6; abundance: many; d_gene: .; v_gene: TRBV12-3/TRBV12-4; CDR3aa: ASSSVGNSPLH
j_gene: TRBJ2-3; abundance: many; d_gene: .; v_gene: TRBV29-1; CDR3aa: SVGGGGGTDTQY
j_gene: TRBJ1-2; abundance: many; d_gene: TRBD1; v_gene: TRBV27; CDR3aa: ASSRQGTGYT
j_gene: TRBJ1-1; abundance: .; d_gene: TRBD1; v_gene: TRBV7-9; CDR3aa: ASSLHDIQGVRAEAF
j_gene: TRBJ2-1; abundance: many; d_gene: TRBD1; v_gene: TRBV6-2/TRBV6-3; CDR3aa: ASSYSTAGGNEQF
j_gene: TRBJ2-1; abundance: few; d_gene: .; v_gene: TRBV20-1; CDR3aa: SARSRGLYNEQF